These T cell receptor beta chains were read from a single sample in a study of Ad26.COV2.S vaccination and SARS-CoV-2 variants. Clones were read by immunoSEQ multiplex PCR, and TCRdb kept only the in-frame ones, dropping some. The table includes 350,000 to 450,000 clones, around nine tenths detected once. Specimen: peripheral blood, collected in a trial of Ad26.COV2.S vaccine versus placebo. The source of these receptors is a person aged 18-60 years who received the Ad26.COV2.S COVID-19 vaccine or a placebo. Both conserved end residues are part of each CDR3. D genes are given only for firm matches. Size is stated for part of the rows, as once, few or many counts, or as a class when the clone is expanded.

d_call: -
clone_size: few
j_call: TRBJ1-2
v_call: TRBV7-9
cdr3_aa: CASSLAGQGFGYTF
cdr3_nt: TGTGCCAGCAGCTTAGCGGGCCAGGGGTTTGGCTACACCTTC

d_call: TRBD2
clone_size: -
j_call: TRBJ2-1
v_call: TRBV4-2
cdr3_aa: CASSQGLAGAAEQFF
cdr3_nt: TGTGCCAGCAGCCAAGGACTAGCGGGGGCGGCTGAGCAGTTCTTC

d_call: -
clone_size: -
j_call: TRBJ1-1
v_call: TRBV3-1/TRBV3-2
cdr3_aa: CASSKRGGTRIAEAFF
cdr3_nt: TGTGCCAGCAGCAAAAGAGGAGGCACGCGGATAGCTGAAGCTTTCTTT

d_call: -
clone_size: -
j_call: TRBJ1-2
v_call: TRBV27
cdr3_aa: CASSLSSYYGYTF
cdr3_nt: TGTGCCAGCAGTCTTTCGTCCTACTATGGCTACACCTTC

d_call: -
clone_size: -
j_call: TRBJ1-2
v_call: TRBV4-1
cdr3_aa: CASSQVDSDYGYTF
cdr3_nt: TGCGCCAGCAGCCAAGTTGACTCGGACTATGGCTACACCTTC

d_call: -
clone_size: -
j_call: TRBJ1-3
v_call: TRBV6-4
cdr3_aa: CASSPSASGNTIYF
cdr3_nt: TGTGCCAGCAGTCCGAGCGCCTCTGGAAACACCATATATTTT

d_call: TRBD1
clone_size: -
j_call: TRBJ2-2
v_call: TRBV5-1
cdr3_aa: CASSLRFGQGANTGELFF
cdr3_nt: TGCGCCAGCAGCTTGCGCTTTGGACAGGGGGCGAACACCGGGGAGCTGTTTTTT

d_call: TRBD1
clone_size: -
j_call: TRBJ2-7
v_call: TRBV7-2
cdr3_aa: CASSRTGGAYEQYF
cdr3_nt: TGTGCCAGCAGTAGAACAGGGGGTGCCTACGAGCAGTACTTC

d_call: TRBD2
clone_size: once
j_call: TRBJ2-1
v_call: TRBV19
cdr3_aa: CASSTGTSGGYNEQFF
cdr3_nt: TGTGCCAGTAGTACTGGGACTAGCGGGGGCTACAATGAGCAGTTCTTC

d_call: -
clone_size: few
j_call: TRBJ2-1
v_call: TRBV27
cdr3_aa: CASSFGGRAYNEQFF
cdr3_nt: TGTGCCAGCAGTTTCGGGGGCCGGGCCTACAATGAGCAGTTCTTC

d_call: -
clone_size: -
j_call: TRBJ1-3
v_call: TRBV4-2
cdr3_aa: CASSQVGGFSGNTIYF
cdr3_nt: TGTGCCAGCAGCCAAGTGGGCGGCTTCTCTGGAAACACCATATATTTT

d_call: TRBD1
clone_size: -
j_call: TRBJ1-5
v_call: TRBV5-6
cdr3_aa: CASSTGQGRTQPQHF
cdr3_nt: TGTGCCAGCAGCACCGGACAGGGGAGGACGCAGCCCCAGCATTTT

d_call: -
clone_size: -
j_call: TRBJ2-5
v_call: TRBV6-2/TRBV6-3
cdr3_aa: CASSYRRAGETQYF
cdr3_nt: TGTGCCAGCAGTTACCGGCGAGCGGGAGAGACCCAGTACTTC

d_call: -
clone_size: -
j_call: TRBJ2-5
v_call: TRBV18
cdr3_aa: CASSPPESQETQYF
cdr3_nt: TGTGCCAGCTCACCACCGGAATCCCAAGAGACCCAGTACTTC

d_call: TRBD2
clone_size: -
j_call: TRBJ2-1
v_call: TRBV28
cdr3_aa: CASSSSRTSGRAIGEQFF
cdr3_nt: TGTGCCAGCAGTTCCTCCAGGACTAGCGGGAGGGCCATCGGTGAGCAGTTCTTC

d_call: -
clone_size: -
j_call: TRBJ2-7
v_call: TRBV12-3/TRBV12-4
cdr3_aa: CASSLSAYEQYF
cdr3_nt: TGTGCCAGCAGTCTATCCGCCTACGAGCAGTACTTC

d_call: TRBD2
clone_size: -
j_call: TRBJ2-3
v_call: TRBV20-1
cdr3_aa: CSASAPGGDSRGDTQYF
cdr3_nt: TGCAGTGCTAGTGCTCCGGGGGGTGACTCCCGTGGAGATACGCAGTATTTT

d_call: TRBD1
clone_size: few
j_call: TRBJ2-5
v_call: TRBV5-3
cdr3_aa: CARSDRDQETQYF
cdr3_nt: TGTGCCAGAAGCGACAGGGACCAAGAGACCCAGTACTTC

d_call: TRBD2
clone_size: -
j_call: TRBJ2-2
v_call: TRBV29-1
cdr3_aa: CSVEDRGGTGELFF
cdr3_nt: TGCAGCGTTGAAGATCGGGGGGGGACCGGGGAGCTGTTTTTT

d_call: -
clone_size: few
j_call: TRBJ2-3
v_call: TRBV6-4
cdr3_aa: CASSGRAEDTQYF
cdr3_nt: TGTGCCAGCAGTGGGAGAGCAGAGGATACGCAGTATTTT

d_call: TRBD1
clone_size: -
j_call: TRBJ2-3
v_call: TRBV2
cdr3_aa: CASSERDRRTDTQYF
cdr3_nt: TGTGCCAGCAGTGAACGGGACAGGCGCACAGATACGCAGTATTTT

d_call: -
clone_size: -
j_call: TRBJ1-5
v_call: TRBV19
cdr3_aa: CASSIGINSNQPQHF
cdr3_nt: TGTGCCAGTAGTATAGGAATTAATAGCAATCAGCCCCAGCATTTT